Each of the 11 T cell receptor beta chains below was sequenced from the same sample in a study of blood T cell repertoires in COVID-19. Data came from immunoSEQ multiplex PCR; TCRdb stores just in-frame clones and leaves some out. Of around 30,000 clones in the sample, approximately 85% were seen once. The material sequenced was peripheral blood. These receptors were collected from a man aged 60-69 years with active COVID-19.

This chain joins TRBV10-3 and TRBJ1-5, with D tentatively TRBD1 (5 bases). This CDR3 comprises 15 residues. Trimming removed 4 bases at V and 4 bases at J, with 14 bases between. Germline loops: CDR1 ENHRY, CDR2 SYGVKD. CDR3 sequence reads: CAISGLPGENQPQHF. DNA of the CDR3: TGTGCCATCAGTGGCCTCCCGGGGGAAAATCAGCCCCAGCATTTT.

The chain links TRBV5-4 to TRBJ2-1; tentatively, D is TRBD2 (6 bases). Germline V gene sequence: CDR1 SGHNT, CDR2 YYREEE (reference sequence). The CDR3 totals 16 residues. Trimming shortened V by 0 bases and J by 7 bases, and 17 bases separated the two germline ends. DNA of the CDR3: TGTGCCAGCAGCTTGGGGGCTAGGAGGGAGGTAAATGAGCAGTTCTTC. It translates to CASSLGARREVNEQFF.

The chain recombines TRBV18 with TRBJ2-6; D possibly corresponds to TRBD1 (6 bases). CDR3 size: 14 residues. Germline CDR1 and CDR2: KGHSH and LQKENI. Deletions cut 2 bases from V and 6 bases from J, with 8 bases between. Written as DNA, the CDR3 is TGTGCCAGCTCACCAGGGGGCACGGCCAACGTCCTGACTTTC. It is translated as CASSPGGTANVLTF.

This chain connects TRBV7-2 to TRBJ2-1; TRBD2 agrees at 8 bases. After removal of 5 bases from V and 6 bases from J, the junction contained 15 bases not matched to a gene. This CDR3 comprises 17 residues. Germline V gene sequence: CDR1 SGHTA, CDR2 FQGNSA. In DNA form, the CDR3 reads TGTGCCAGCAGCGGGAGGAGGTCGGCGGGAGGACTCAATGAGCAGTTCTTC. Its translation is CASSGRRSAGGLNEQFF.

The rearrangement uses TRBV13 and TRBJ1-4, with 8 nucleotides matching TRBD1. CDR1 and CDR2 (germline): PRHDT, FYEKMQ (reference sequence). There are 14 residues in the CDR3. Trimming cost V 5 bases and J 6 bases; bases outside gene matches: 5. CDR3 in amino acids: CASSDQQGDEKLFF. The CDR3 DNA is TGTGCCAGCAGCGACCAACAGGGGGATGAAAAACTGTTTTTT.

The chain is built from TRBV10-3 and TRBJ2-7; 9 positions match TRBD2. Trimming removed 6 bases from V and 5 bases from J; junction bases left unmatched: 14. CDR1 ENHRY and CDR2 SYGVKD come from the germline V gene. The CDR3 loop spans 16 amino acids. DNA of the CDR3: TGTGCCATCAGAAATAGCGGGAGATCAGGTGTAGACGAGCAGTACTTC. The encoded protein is CAIRNSGRSGVDEQYF.

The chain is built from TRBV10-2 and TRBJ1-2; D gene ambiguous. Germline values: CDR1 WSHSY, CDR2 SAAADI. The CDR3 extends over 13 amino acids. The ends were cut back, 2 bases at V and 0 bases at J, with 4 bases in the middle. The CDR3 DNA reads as TGCGCCAGCAGTGAGGCGACTAACTATGGCTACACCTTC. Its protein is CASSEATNYGYTF.

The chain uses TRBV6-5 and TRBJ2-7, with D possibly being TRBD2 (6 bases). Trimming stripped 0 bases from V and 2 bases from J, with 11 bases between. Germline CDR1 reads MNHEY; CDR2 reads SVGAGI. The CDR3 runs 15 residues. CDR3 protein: CASSYSASGPYEQYF. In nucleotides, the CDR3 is TGTGCCAGCAGTTACTCGGCGAGCGGGCCCTACGAGCAGTACTTC.

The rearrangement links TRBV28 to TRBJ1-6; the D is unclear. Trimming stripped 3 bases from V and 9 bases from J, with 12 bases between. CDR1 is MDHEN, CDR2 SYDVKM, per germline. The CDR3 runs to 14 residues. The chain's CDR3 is CASSFPGFRSPLHF. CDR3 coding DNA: TGTGCCAGCAGTTTTCCCGGGTTTCGTTCACCCCTCCACTTT. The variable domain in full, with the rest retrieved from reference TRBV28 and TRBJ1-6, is DVKVTQSSRYLVKRTGEKVFLECVQDMDHENMFWYRQDPGLGLRLIYFSYDVKMKEKGDIPEGYSVSREKKERFSLILESASTNQTSMYLCASSFPGFRSPLHFGNGTRLTVT.

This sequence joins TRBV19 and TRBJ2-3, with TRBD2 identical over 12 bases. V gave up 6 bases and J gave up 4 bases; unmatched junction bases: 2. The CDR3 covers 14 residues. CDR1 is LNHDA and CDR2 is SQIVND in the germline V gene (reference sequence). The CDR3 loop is CASRASGRADTQYF. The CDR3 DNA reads TGTGCCAGTAGAGCTAGCGGGAGGGCAGATACGCAGTATTTT.

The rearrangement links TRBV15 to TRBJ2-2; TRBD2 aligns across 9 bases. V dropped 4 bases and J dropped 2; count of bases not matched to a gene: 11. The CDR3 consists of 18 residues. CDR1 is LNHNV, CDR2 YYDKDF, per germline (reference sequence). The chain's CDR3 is CATSTYGVSGSNTGELFF. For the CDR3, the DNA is TGTGCCACCAGCACCTATGGGGTTAGCGGGAGCAACACCGGGGAGCTGTTTTTT. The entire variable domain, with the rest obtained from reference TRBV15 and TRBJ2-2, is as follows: DAMVIQNPRYQVTQFGKPVTLSCSQTLNHNVMYWYQQKSSQAPKLLFHYYDKDFNNEADTPDNFQSRRPNTSFCFLDIRSPGLGDTAMYLCATSTYGVSGSNTGELFFGEGSRLTVL.